The T cell receptor beta chain under discussion was sequenced for a study of CD8 T cells in Susac syndrome (dated by TCRdb to the late 2010s). For the study in its entirety: Whether CD8+ T cell activation and differentiation in Susac syndrome was antigen driven was tested using repertoire sequencing. What the work shows at the level of the full study, not this receptor alone: The number of individuals in the TCR sequencing and HLA analysis was recognized as being relatively small.

Of note for this clonotype: What antigen it recognizes has not been identified. Qualities for individual bases were not recorded, and no much larger clone is one base off.

RNA was extracted using the RNeasy kit, and roughly 0.5 to 1 microgram was reverse transcribed with random hexamers. The immunoSEQ multiplex PCR assay, covering 54 Vbeta and 13 Jbeta segments, was used to amplify TCR beta CDR3 regions. Bias from PCR amplification was corrected by using a synthetic template baseline for primer optimization and for computational correction. In the authors' own workflow: Reads were annotated to V, D and J genes per IMGT and analyzed with immunoSEQ Analyzer, keeping only productive sequences. Clonality was calculated as one minus the Shannon entropy normalized by log2 of the number of productive unique sequences. For each patient and control, public and private clones were evaluated within the 100 most prevalent clones. Clones were defined as Susac-specific when absent from the healthy and MS cohorts, from approximately 970 published viral clones and from other ImmuneACCESS disease sequences. Using fastp at Q25 and MiXCR, TCRdb reprocessed the public reads and kept productive beta chains. Here each entry gathers all rows of one CDR3 protein and keeps the most common genes and DNA. The V and J calls come from TCRdb's annotation, not from the publication. A total of some 130,000 distinct CDR3 sequences appear in this sample, roughly 94% of them only once. Of the sample, roughly 0.13% falls within the top ten clones.

The CDR3, from cysteine to phenylalanine, totals 13 residues. CDR3 DNA only is kept here, 39 bases in frame from base 1. CDR1 and CDR2, looked up from the germline V gene (reference sequence), are MNHEY and SMNVEV. V loses 7 bases, J loses 0 bases, and the germline ends lie 7 bases apart. Peripheral blood CD8+ and CD4+ T cells from healthy donors, Susac syndrome patients and multiple sclerosis patients were profiled by high-throughput TCR beta sequencing. The multiple sclerosis controls were treatment-naive patients whose relapsing-remitting disease, either stable or active, fulfilled the revised McDonald criteria. Bulk CD8+ and CD4+ T cells were purified by magnetic negative isolation, while CD8+ TEMRA cells were enriched using FACS. Blood was collected in EDTA tubes and processed within 24 hours, with PBMCs isolated through density gradient centrifugation. PBMCs intended for TCR sequencing were cryopreserved in liquid nitrogen and were subsequently thawed in a 37 degrees C water bath. A purity of at least 90% was achieved for sorted or isolated CD4+, CD8+ and CD8+ TEMRA cells.

This sequence originates from a human donor with multiple sclerosis. The chain is made from TRBV27 and TRBJ2-1; the D segment cannot be called with confidence. The sequenced sample consisted of CD4+ T cells from PBMCs. The DNA is as follows: TGTGCCAGCAAACGGCCCTCCTACAATGAGCAGTTCTTC. Translated, it gives CASKRPSYNEQFF.